This T cell receptor beta chain was retrieved from a study of blood T cell repertoires in COVID-19. At the level of the study: The origin of the acute and convalescent COVID-19 samples was the United States, Italy and Spain. In each case, the material was cDNA or gDNA derived from T cells, B-cell-depleted T cells, or PBMCs.

Per the original methods: Reference gene primers were amplified, and this amplification served to estimate nucleated cell counts. Using immunoSEQ multiplex PCR, the repertoire was profiled, and TCRdb retains in-frame clones only, with some absent. The V and J calls and the clone size are those of that table, but D and trimming were determined from the DNA. The table records roughly 130,000 clones, approximately 84% of them present only once. Germline CDR1 SGHDT, CDR2 YYEEEE. The CDR3 runs 13 residues. The V end lost 4 bases, the J end lost 7 bases, and 12 bases lay between the germline ends. The chain combines TRBV5-6 with TRBJ2-1; D is ambiguous. This clonotype was obtained from a woman aged 55-75 years with acute or convalescent COVID-19. Sequenced material: peripheral blood. CDR3 in DNA: TGTGCCAGCAGCCCAACGGGTCCAAATGAGCAGTTCTTC. Translated: CASSPTGPNEQFF.